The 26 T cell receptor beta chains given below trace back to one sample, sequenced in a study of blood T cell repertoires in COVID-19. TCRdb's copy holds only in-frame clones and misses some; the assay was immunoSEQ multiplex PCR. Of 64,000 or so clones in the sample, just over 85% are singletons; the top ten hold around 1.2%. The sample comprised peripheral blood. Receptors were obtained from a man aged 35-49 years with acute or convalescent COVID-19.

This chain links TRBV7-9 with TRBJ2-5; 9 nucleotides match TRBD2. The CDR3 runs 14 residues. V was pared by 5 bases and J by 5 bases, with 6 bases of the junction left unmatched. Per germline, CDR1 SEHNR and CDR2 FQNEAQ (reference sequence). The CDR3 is CASSRAGGRETQYF. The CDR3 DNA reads TGTGCCAGCAGCCGCGCGGGGGGGCGGGAGACCCAGTACTTC.

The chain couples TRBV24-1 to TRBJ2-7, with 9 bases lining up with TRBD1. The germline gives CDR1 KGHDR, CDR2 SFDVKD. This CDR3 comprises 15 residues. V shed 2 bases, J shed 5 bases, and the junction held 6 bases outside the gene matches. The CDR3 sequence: CATSDYGQGRNEQYF. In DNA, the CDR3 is TGTGCCACCAGTGATTACGGACAGGGGAGAAACGAGCAGTACTTC.

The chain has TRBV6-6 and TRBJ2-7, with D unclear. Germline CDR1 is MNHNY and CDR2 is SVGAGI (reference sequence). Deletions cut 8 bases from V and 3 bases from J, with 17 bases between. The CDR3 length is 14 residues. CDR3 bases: TGTGCCAGCGCCCTCGACTCGAACCTCTACGAGCAGTACTTC. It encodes CASALDSNLYEQYF.

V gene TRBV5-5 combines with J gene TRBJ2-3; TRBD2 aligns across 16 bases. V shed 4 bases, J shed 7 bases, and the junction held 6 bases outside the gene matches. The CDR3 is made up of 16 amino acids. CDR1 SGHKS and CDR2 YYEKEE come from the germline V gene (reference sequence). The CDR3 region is CASSTGTSGGAHTQYF. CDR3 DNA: TGTGCCAGCAGCACAGGGACTAGCGGGGGGGCACATACGCAGTATTTT.

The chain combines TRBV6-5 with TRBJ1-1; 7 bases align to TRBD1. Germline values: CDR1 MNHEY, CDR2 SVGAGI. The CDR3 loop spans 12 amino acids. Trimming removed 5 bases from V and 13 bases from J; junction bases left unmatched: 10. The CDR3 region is CASSMTGPWVFF. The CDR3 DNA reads TGTGCCAGCAGTATGACAGGGCCCTGGGTTTTCTTT.

The chain's CDR3 is CASSFGLAGYNEQFF. The CDR3 nucleotides read TGTGCCAGCAGCTTTGGGCTAGCGGGTTACAATGAGCAGTTCTTC. The gene calls are TRBV5-8 and TRBJ2-1; 8 bases map to TRBD2. CDR3 size: 15 residues. Germline loops: CDR1 SGHTS, CDR2 YDEGEE. Trimming at V came to 2 bases and at J to 4 bases, leaving 5 bases not matched to a gene.

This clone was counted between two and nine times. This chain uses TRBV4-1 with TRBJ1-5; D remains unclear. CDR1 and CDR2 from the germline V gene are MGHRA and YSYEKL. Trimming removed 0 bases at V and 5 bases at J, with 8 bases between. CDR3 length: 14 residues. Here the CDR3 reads CASSQDGGYQPQHF. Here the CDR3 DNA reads TGCGCCAGCAGCCAAGATGGAGGGTATCAGCCCCAGCATTTT.

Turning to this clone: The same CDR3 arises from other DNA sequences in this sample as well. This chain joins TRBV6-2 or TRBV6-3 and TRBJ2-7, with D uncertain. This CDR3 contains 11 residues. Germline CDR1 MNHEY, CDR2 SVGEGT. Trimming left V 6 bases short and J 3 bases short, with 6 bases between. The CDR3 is CASSRGYEQYF. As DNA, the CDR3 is TGTGCCAGCAGCCGCGGCTACGAGCAGTACTTC.

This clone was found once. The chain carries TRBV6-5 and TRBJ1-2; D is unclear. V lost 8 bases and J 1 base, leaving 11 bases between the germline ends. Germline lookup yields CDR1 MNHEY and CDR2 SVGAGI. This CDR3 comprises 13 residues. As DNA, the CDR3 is TGTGCCAGCGCGAGATCAAATAACTATGGCTACACCTTC. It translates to CASARSNNYGYTF.

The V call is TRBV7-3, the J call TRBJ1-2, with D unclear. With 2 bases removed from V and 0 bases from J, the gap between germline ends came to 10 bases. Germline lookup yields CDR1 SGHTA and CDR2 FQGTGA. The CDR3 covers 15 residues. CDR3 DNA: TGTGCCAGCAGCTTAGGGCCGGCCACTAACTATGGCTACACCTTC. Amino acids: CASSLGPATNYGYTF.

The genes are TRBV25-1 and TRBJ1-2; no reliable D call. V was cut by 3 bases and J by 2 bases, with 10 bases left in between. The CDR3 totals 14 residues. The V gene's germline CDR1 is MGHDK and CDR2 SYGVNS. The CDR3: CASSDGGPNYGYTF. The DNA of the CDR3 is TGTGCCAGCAGTGATGGAGGGCCGAACTATGGCTACACCTTC.

CDR3 protein: CASSVGRAYEQYF. In DNA form, the CDR3 reads TGTGCCAGCAGCGTTGGCAGGGCCTACGAGCAGTACTTC. The chain joins TRBV7-8 to TRBJ2-7; D is perhaps TRBD1 (5 bases). This CDR3 has 13 residues. CDR1 is SGHVS and CDR2 is FQNEAQ in the germline V gene. Deletions cut 5 bases from V and 2 bases from J, with 10 bases between.

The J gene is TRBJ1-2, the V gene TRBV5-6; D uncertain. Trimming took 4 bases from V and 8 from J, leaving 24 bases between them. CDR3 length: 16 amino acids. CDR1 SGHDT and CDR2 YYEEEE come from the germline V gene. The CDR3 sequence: CASSLYESAGSGGYTF. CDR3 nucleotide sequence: TGTGCCAGCAGCCTTTACGAGTCGGCAGGATCGGGGGGCTACACCTTC.

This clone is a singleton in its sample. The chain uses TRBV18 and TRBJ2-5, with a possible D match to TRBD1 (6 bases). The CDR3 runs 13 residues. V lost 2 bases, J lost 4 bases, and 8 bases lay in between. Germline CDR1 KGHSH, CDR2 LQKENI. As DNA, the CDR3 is TGTGCCAGCTCACCAGGGGGCACAGAGACCCAGTACTTC. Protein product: CASSPGGTETQYF.

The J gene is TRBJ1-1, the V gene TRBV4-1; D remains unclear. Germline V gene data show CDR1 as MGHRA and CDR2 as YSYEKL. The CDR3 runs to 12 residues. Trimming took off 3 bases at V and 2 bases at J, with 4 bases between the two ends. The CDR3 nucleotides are TGCGCCAGCAGCCACCCAAACACTGAAGCTTTCTTT. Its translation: CASSHPNTEAFF.

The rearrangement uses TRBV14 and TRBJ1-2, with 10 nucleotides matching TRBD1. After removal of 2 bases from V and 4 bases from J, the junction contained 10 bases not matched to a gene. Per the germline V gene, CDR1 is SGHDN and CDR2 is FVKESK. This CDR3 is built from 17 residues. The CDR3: CASSQRGTGALGYGYTF. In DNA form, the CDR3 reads TGTGCCAGCAGCCAACGTGGGACAGGGGCTCTCGGCTATGGCTACACCTTC.

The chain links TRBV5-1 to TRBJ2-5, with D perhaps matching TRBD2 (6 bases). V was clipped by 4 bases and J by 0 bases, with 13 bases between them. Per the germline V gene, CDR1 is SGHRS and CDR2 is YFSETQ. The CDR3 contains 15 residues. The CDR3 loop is CASSPQTSYQETQYF. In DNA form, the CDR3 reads TGCGCCAGCAGCCCGCAGACTAGTTACCAAGAGACCCAGTACTTC.

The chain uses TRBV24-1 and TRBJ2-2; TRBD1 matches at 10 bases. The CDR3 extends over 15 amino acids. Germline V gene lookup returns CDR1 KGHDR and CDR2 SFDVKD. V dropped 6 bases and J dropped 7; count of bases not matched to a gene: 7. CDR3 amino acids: CATSSLGQGYGELFF. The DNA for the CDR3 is TGTGCCACCAGTTCCCTGGGACAGGGGTACGGGGAGCTGTTTTTT.

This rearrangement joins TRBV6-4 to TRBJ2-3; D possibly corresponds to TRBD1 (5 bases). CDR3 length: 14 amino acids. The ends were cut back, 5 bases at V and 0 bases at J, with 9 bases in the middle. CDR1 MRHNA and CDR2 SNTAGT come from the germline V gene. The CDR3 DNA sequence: TGTGCCAGCAGTTCAGGGCCTAGCACAGATACGCAGTATTTT. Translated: CASSSGPSTDTQYF.

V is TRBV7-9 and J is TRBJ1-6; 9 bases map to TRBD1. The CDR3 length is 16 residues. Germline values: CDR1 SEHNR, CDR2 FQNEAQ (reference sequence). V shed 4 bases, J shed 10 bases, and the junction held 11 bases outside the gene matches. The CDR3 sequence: CASSSSTGTGTSPLHF. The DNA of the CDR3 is TGTGCCAGCAGCTCATCCACCGGGACAGGGACATCACCCCTCCACTTT. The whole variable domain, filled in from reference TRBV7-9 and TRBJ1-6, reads DTGVSQNPRHKITKRGQNVTFRCDPISEHNRLYWYRQTLGQGPEFLTYFQNEAQLEKSRLLSDRFSAERPKGSFSTLEIQRTEQGDSAMYLCASSSSTGTGTSPLHFGNGTRLTVT.

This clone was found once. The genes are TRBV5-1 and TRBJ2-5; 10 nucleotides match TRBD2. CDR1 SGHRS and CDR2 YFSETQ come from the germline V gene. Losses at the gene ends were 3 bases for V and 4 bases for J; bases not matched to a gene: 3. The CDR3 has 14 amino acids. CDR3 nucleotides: TGCGCCAGCAGCTGGGCTAGCGGGGGAGAGACCCAGTACTTC. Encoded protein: CASSWASGGETQYF.

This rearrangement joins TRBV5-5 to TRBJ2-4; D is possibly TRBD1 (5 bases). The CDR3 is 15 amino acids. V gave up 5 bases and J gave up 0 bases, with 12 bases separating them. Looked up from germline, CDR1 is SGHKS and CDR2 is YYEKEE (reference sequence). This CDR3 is CASSSDSPAKNIQYF. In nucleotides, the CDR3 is TGTGCCAGCAGTTCAGACAGCCCAGCCAAAAACATTCAGTACTTC.

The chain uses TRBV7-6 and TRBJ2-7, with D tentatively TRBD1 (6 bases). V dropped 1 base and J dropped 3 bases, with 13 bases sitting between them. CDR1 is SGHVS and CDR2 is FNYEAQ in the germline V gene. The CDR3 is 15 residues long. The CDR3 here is CASSLGETGDYEQYF. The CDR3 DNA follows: TGTGCCAGCAGCTTAGGTGAGACAGGCGACTACGAGCAGTACTTC.

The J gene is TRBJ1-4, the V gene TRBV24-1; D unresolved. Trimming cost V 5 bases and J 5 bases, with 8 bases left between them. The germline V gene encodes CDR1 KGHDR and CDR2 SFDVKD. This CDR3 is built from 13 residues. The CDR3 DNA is TGTGCCACCAGTGGAGCGAAAAATGAAAAACTGTTTTTT. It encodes CATSGAKNEKLFF.

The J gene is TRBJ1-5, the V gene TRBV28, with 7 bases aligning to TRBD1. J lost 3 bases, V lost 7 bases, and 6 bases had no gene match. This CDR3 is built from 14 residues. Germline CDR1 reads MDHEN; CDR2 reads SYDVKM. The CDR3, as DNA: TGTGCCAGCACTGGACAGGCGATCAATCAGCCCCAGCATTTT. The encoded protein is CASTGQAINQPQHF.

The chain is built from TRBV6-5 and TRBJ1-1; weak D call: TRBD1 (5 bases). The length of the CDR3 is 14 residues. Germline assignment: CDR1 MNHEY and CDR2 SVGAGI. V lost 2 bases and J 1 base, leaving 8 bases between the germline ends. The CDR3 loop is CASSYTQGNTEAFF. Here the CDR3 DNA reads TGTGCCAGCAGTTACACCCAGGGGAACACTGAAGCTTTCTTT.